The 12 T cell receptor beta chains below were found in one sample sequenced in a study of human T cells and chemical hapten exposure. Regarding time point: patch test 1, 2 weeks after DPC sensitization. The treatment is: therapeutic diphenylcyclopropenone sensitization with weekly scalp DPC. The authors' total RNA extraction used unfractionated whole blood. TCRdb recomputed calls from the RACE reads with MiXCR, one row per CDR3 protein. The data show 39,000 or so distinct CDR3 sequences, over 3.5% seen once. Sequenced material: whole blood, taken in connection with sensitization to the hapten diphenylcyclopropenone (DPC). These receptor sequences come from a man aged 45-65 years with alopecia areata. Some clones in this sample may be carry-over from other donors' samples.

This clonotype was seen repeatedly, ten times or more. The chain combines TRBV20-1 with TRBJ1-5, with D tentatively TRBD1 (5 bases). The CDR3 covers 11 residues. The V end was cut by 6 bases, the J end by 4 bases, with 7 bases between. Germline CDR1 DFQATT, CDR2 SNEGSKA (reference sequence). The CDR3 region is CSAWTNQPQHF. CDR3 coding DNA: TGCAGTGCCTGGACAAATCAGCCCCAGCATTTT.

This clonotype appeared many times. V is TRBV12-5 and J is TRBJ2-6; no clear D. Germline V gene lookup returns CDR1 LGHNT and CDR2 FRNRAP. Trimming cost V 2 bases and J 3 bases, with 2 bases left between them. This CDR3 is 13 amino acids long. The CDR3 loop is CASGLNGANVLTF. The DNA of the CDR3 is TGTGCTAGTGGTTTGAATGGGGCCAACGTCCTGACTTTC.

This clonotype was seen ten or more times. This rearrangement joins TRBV19 to TRBJ2-7; D not certain. The CDR3 extends over 14 amino acids. Germline-derived CDR1 and CDR2 are LNHDA and SQIVND (reference sequence). V was trimmed by 6 bases and J by 3 bases, leaving 15 bases between them. DNA for the CDR3: TGTGCCAGTAGCCCCCGAGGCGGCAGCTACGAGCAGTACTTC. Its translation: CASSPRGGSYEQYF.

This clonotype was seen repeatedly, ten times or more. The chain combines TRBV7-2 with TRBJ2-1; 16 nucleotides line up with TRBD2. The CDR3 is made up of 17 amino acids. Germline loops: CDR1 SGHTA, CDR2 FQGNSA. The junction had 10 bases not matched to a gene; V was cut back by 5 bases and J by 9 bases. In DNA form, the CDR3 reads TGTGCCAGCAGCCCCCCGGGACTAGCGGGGGGGCTGGGTGAGCAGTTCTTC. Amino acid sequence: CASSPPGLAGGLGEQFF.

This clonotype was counted ten times or more. The CDR3 coding sequence is TGTGCCAGCAGTTTACAATTTACCGGGGAGCTGTTTTTT. Translated: CASSLQFTGELFF. The chain uses TRBV27 and TRBJ2-2; D gene unclear. Trimming shortened V by 2 bases and J by 5 bases, and 6 bases separated the two germline ends. This CDR3 is built from 13 residues. The V gene's germline CDR1 is MNHEY and CDR2 SMNVEV (reference sequence).

This clonotype was detected many times. This chain uses TRBV7-8 with TRBJ1-2, with D tentatively TRBD1 (5 bases). This CDR3 comprises 15 residues. Trimming shortened V by 5 bases and J by 3 bases, and 16 bases separated the two germline ends. Per germline, CDR1 SGHVS and CDR2 FQNEAQ. DNA for the CDR3: TGTGCCAGCAGCGGGTACAGGCCGGACTACTATGGCTACACCTTC. Protein: CASSGYRPDYYGYTF.

At least ten counts were recorded for this clonotype. CDR3: CASSLGKMGQGSIVAFSGNTIYF. The CDR3 DNA is TGTGCCAGCAGCTTGGGAAAAATGGGACAGGGGAGTATCGTTGCTTTCTCTGGAAACACCATATATTTT. The V gene is TRBV5-5, the J gene TRBJ1-3; the match to TRBD1 covers 10 bases. J gave up 0 bases and V 0 bases, and 21 bases lay outside the gene matches. Germline V lookup: CDR1 SGHKS, CDR2 YYEKEE (reference sequence). This CDR3 has 23 amino acids.

This clonotype was counted many times. The chain uses TRBV6-1 and TRBJ1-3; D ambiguous. This CDR3 has 14 residues. CDR1 and CDR2 from the germline V gene are MNHNS and SASEGT. The V and J ends lost 6 bases and 4 bases respectively, with 13 bases between them. The CDR3 coding sequence is TGTGCCAGCAGAATACAGCAGAGCGGAAACACCATATATTTT. It codes for CASRIQQSGNTIYF.

This clonotype was seen ten or more times. In DNA, the CDR3 is TGTGCCAGCAGTTACTTAGGGAGGGGCACAGATACGCAGTATTTT. This translates into CASSYLGRGTDTQYF. V and J are TRBV6-6 and TRBJ2-3; 7 nucleotides align to TRBD2. After removal of 1 base from V and 1 base from J, the junction contained 2 bases not matched to a gene. CDR3 size: 15 residues. Per the germline V gene, CDR1 is MNHNY and CDR2 is SVGAGI (reference sequence).

This clonotype was recorded many times. The rearrangement uses TRBV6-2 or TRBV6-3 and TRBJ1-1; 8 bases are a match to TRBD1. The CDR3 extends over 13 amino acids. CDR1 and CDR2 (germline): MNHEY, SVGEGT. V was clipped by 7 bases and J by 7 bases; unmatched bases: 8. CDR3 nucleotide sequence: TGTGCCAGCAAGGACAGGGTGGACGATGAAGCTTTCTTT. Its protein product is CASKDRVDDEAFF.

This clonotype was seen a handful of times. This chain uses TRBV20-1 with TRBJ1-4; D unclear. The CDR3 loop spans 15 amino acids. With 2 bases removed from V and 6 bases from J, the gap between germline ends came to 16 bases. The germline CDR1 and CDR2 sequences are DFQATT and SNEGSKA (reference sequence). This chain's CDR3 is CSARPPGGPYEKLFF. Written as DNA, the CDR3 is TGCAGTGCTAGACCCCCGGGCGGGCCATATGAAAAACTGTTTTTT.

This clonotype has a count of ten or more. The V and J genes are TRBV7-2 and TRBJ2-7; D call uncertain. The CDR3 has 11 residues. V gave up 6 bases and J gave up 2 bases, with 5 bases separating them. Germline CDR1 is SGHTA and CDR2 is FQGNSA. CDR3 DNA sequence: TGTGCCAGCAGATTAACCTACGAGCAGTACTTC. It specifies CASRLTYEQYF.